This T cell receptor beta chain was observed in a study of control samples from healthy donors and cancer patients. This CDR3 region has 14 residues. CDR1 is SGHRS and CDR2 is YFSETQ in the germline V gene. Trimming stripped 4 bases from V and 1 base from J, with 9 bases between. Here immunoSEQ multiplex PCR was the method, and the copy in TCRdb shows in-frame clones only, minus some. The table records approximately 28,000 clones, 90% to 95% of them present only once. V usage is TRBV5-1 and J usage is TRBJ2-1, with no clear D. The sequenced sample was PBMCs. This sequence originates from a man in his fifties with lung cancer. CDR3: CASSLLGSYNEQFF. The CDR3, as DNA: TGCGCCAGCAGCCTCTTAGGGTCCTACAATGAGCAGTTCTTC.